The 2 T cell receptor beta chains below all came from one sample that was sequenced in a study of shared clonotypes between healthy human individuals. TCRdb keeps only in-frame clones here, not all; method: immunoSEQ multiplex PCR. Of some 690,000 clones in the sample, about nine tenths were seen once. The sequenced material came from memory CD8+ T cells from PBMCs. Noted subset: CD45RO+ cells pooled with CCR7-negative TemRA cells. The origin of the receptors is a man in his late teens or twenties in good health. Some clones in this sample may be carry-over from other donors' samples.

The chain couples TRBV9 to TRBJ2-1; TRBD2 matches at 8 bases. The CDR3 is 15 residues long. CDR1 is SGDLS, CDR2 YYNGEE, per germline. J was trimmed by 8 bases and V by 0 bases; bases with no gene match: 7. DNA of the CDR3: TGTGCCAGCAGCGTAGGGGGCGGGAGGTCTGATGAGCAGTTCTTC. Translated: CASSVGGGRSDEQFF.

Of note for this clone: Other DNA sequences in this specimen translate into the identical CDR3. CDR3 in amino acids: CASSPSGDYEQYF. Here the CDR3 DNA reads TGTGCCAGCAGCCCGAGCGGAGACTACGAGCAGTACTTC. The chain employs TRBV7-9 and TRBJ2-7; D possibly corresponds to TRBD2 (5 bases). The V end lost 5 bases, the J end lost 3 bases, and 11 bases lay between the germline ends. Germline V lookup: CDR1 SEHNR, CDR2 FQNEAQ (reference sequence). The CDR3 contains 13 residues.